The sequence of this T cell receptor (beta chain) was determined in a study of PD-1 blockade in classical Hodgkin lymphoma. Of note for this clone: Its antigen remains unidentified. The junction differs from germline at one of its ends, possibly a read error.

Overall study results and limits: Relapsed/refractory patients reportedly had lower baseline diversity than newly diagnosed patients.

With no exception, relapse followed autologous stem cell transplantation in all patients, and brentuximab vedotin exposure varied. Classifying best responses yielded complete response, partial response or progressive disease. The CDR3 totals 14 residues. This table comes from immunoSEQ multiplex PCR, and its TCRdb copy is limited to in-frame clones, with some not included. The sample records about 26,000 clones, about 67% being singletons. The source was peripheral blood mononuclear cells (PBMCs), collected before the second cycle of nivolumab. The chain carries TRBV5-3 and TRBJ1-1; TRBD1 might be the D (6 bases). TRBV5-3 is given ORF status, its function remaining uncertain. This clonotype originated in a human donor with classical Hodgkin lymphoma. The CDR3 coding sequence is TGTGCCAGCAGCTTGGAGGACAGTTCTGGTGAAGCTTTCTTT. Translation: CASSLEDSSGEAFF.